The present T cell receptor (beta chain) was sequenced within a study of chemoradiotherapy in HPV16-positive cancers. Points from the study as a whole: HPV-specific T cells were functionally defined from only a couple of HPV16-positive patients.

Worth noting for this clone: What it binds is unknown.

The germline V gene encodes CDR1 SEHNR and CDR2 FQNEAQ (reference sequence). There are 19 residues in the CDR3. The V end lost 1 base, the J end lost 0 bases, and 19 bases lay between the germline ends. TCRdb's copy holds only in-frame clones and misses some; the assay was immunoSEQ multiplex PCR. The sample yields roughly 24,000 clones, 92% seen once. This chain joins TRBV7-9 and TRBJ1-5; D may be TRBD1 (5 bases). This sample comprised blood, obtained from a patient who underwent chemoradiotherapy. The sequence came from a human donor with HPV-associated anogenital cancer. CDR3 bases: TGTGCCAGCAGCTTAGGAGAGGCAGAGGGGACTTATAGCAATCAGCCCCAGCATTTT. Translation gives CASSLGEAEGTYSNQPQHF.